This is a list of T cell receptor beta chains from one sample in a study of control samples from healthy donors and cancer patients. The method was immunoSEQ multiplex PCR; TCRdb's version includes in-frame clones alone and lacks a portion of them. The data show 400,000 to 450,000 clones, 75% to 95% seen once. Sequenced input: PBMCs. Every receptor here comes from a man aged 40-49 years with head and neck cancer. Both conserved end residues are part of each CDR3. The D gene is left open where the match is weak. Size is omitted from some rows. Given values are once, few, many or a class for expanded clones.

D gene: .
clone size: few
V gene: TRBV4-2
J gene: TRBJ1-2
CDR3 protein: CASSQVAGEVDGYTF
CDR3 DNA: TGTGCCAGCAGCCAAGTCGCAGGGGAGGTGGATGGCTACACCTTC

D gene: TRBD1
clone size: .
V gene: TRBV5-8
J gene: TRBJ1-2
CDR3 protein: CASRAGTGRRYGYTF
CDR3 DNA: TGTGCCAGCAGGGCCGGGACAGGGCGTCGATATGGCTACACCTTC

D gene: TRBD2
clone size: .
V gene: TRBV3-1/TRBV3-2
J gene: TRBJ2-1
CDR3 protein: CASSGGTSGYNEQFF
CDR3 DNA: TGTGCCAGCAGCGGTGGGACTAGCGGTTACAATGAGCAGTTCTTC

D gene: .
clone size: .
V gene: TRBV6-2/TRBV6-3
J gene: TRBJ2-2
CDR3 protein: CASSYRVENTGELFF
CDR3 DNA: TGTGCCAGCAGTTACAGGGTGGAGAACACCGGGGAGCTGTTTTTT

D gene: .
clone size: .
V gene: TRBV5-1
J gene: TRBJ2-2
CDR3 protein: CASSGGDTNTGELFF
CDR3 DNA: TGCGCCAGCAGCGGCGGGGACACCAACACCGGGGAGCTGTTTTTT

D gene: TRBD1
clone size: .
V gene: TRBV18
J gene: TRBJ2-7
CDR3 protein: CASSPPGQHYEQYF
CDR3 DNA: TGTGCCAGCTCACCACCGGGACAGCACTACGAGCAGTACTTC

D gene: .
clone size: .
V gene: TRBV6-2/TRBV6-3
J gene: TRBJ1-2
CDR3 protein: CASSYSPRDKGPYGYTF
CDR3 DNA: TGTGCCAGCAGTTACTCGCCCCGGGACAAGGGACCTTATGGCTACACCTTC

D gene: TRBD1
clone size: once
V gene: TRBV5-4
J gene: TRBJ1-1
CDR3 protein: CASSWDRMNTEAFF
CDR3 DNA: TGTGCCAGCAGCTGGGACAGGATGAACACTGAAGCTTTCTTT

D gene: .
clone size: once
V gene: TRBV12-3/TRBV12-4
J gene: TRBJ1-1
CDR3 protein: CASSLLNTEAFF
CDR3 DNA: TGTGCCAGCAGTTTATTGAACACTGAAGCTTTCTTT

D gene: .
clone size: .
V gene: TRBV10-1
J gene: TRBJ1-1
CDR3 protein: CATPKGNTEAFF
CDR3 DNA: TGCGCCACCCCGAAGGGGAACACTGAAGCTTTCTTT

D gene: .
clone size: .
V gene: TRBV7-9
J gene: TRBJ1-4
CDR3 protein: CASSLLGGNEKLFF
CDR3 DNA: TGTGCCAGCAGCTTACTAGGGGGTAATGAAAAACTGTTTTTT

D gene: .
clone size: once
V gene: TRBV11-3
J gene: TRBJ2-5
CDR3 protein: CASSLNGFGAQYF
CDR3 DNA: TGTGCCAGCAGCTTAAACGGTTTCGGGGCCCAGTACTTC

D gene: .
clone size: .
V gene: TRBV21-1
J gene: TRBJ1-5
CDR3 protein: CASSPRGQDNQPQHF
CDR3 DNA: TGTGCCAGCAGCCCAAGAGGACAGGACAATCAGCCCCAGCATTTT

D gene: .
clone size: .
V gene: TRBV28
J gene: TRBJ2-2
CDR3 protein: CASRSDRNTGELFF
CDR3 DNA: TGTGCCAGCAGGTCGGACAGGAACACCGGGGAGCTGTTTTTT

D gene: .
clone size: .
V gene: TRBV27
J gene: TRBJ2-2
CDR3 protein: CASSPLGRGTGELFF
CDR3 DNA: TGTGCCAGCAGTCCCCTCGGCAGGGGCACCGGGGAGCTGTTTTTT

D gene: .
clone size: .
V gene: TRBV28
J gene: TRBJ1-5
CDR3 protein: CASSLGGGAGNQPQHF
CDR3 DNA: TGTGCCAGCAGTTTAGGTGGGGGGGCTGGCAATCAGCCCCAGCATTTT

D gene: .
clone size: .
V gene: TRBV5-4
J gene: TRBJ1-1
CDR3 protein: CASSSVNTPDTEAFF
CDR3 DNA: TGTGCCAGCAGCTCGGTTAACACCCCCGACACTGAAGCTTTCTTT

D gene: .
clone size: .
V gene: TRBV27
J gene: TRBJ1-4
CDR3 protein: CASSLSPVNRNEKLFF
CDR3 DNA: TGTGCCAGCAGTTTAAGCCCCGTGAACCGTAATGAAAAACTGTTTTTT

D gene: .
clone size: .
V gene: TRBV9
J gene: TRBJ2-3
CDR3 protein: CASTPTPAAYTDTQYF
CDR3 DNA: TGTGCCAGCACTCCCACCCCAGCGGCTTACACAGATACGCAGTATTTT

D gene: TRBD1
clone size: .
V gene: TRBV5-8
J gene: TRBJ2-3
CDR3 protein: CASSWDRVRGTDTQYF
CDR3 DNA: TGTGCCAGCAGCTGGGACAGGGTACGAGGGACAGATACGCAGTATTTT

D gene: .
clone size: .
V gene: TRBV19
J gene: TRBJ1-1
CDR3 protein: CASSTLQQVSNTEAFF
CDR3 DNA: TGTGCCAGTAGTACCCTACAACAGGTATCGAACACTGAAGCTTTCTTT

D gene: .
clone size: .
V gene: TRBV27
J gene: TRBJ1-3
CDR3 protein: CASSLESGNTIYF
CDR3 DNA: TGTGCCAGCAGTTTAGAGTCTGGAAACACCATATATTTT

D gene: .
clone size: few
V gene: TRBV6-5
J gene: TRBJ1-1
CDR3 protein: CALDGRQEAFF
CDR3 DNA: TGTGCCCTGGATGGACGGCAGGAAGCTTTCTTT

D gene: .
clone size: .
V gene: TRBV5-1
J gene: TRBJ2-3
CDR3 protein: CASSMTGIPDTQYF
CDR3 DNA: TGCGCCAGCAGCATGACAGGAATCCCAGATACGCAGTATTTT

D gene: .
clone size: .
V gene: TRBV7-2
J gene: TRBJ1-6
CDR3 protein: CASSPRRTNSPLHF
CDR3 DNA: TGTGCCAGCAGCCCCCGACGGACCAATTCACCCCTCCACTTT

D gene: TRBD1
clone size: .
V gene: TRBV28
J gene: TRBJ1-1
CDR3 protein: CASSSRDRVTEAFF
CDR3 DNA: TGTGCCAGCAGCAGCCGGGACAGGGTCACTGAAGCTTTCTTT

D gene: .
clone size: .
V gene: TRBV7-3
J gene: TRBJ2-7
CDR3 protein: CASSPLGLPYEQYF
CDR3 DNA: TGTGCCAGCAGCCCCCTCGGCCTCCCCTACGAGCAGTACTTC

D gene: .
clone size: .
V gene: TRBV6-5
J gene: TRBJ2-5
CDR3 protein: CASNRLGLGTQYF
CDR3 DNA: TGTGCCAGCAATAGACTAGGTCTGGGGACCCAGTACTTC

D gene: .
clone size: .
V gene: TRBV27
J gene: TRBJ2-1
CDR3 protein: CASSFGRVNEQFF
CDR3 DNA: TGTGCCAGCAGTTTCGGGCGGGTCAATGAGCAGTTCTTC